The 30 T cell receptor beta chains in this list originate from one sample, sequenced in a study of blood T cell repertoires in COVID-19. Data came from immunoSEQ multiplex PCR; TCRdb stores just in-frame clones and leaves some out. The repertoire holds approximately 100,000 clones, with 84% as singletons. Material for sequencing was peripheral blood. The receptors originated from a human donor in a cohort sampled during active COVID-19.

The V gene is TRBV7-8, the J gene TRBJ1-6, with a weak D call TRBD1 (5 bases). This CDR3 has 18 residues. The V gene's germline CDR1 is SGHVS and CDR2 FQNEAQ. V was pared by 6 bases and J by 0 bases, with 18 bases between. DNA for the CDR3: TGTGCCAGCAGACTCTCTTGGGACTCCATCTCCTATAATTCACCCCTCCACTTT. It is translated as CASRLSWDSISYNSPLHF.

The CDR3 region is CASSRAPNTGELFF. The CDR3 coding sequence is TGCGCCAGCAGCCGAGCGCCGAACACCGGGGAGCTGTTTTTT. The V gene is TRBV5-1, the J gene TRBJ2-2, with D unclear. This CDR3 comprises 14 residues. Germline V gives CDR1 SGHRS, CDR2 YFSETQ. Trimming removed 4 bases at V and 0 bases at J, with 7 bases between.

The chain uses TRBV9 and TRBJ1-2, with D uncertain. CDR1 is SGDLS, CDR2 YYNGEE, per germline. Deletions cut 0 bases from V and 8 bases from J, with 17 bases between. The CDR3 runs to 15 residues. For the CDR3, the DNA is TGTGCCAGCAGCGTAGACGCAGGACTATCTGGGGGCTACACCTTC. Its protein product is CASSVDAGLSGGYTF.

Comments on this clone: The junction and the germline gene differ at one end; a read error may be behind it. The chain's CDR3 is CASSYSVSWRHF. In nucleotides, the CDR3 is TGTGCCAGCAGTTACTCGGTCTCCTGGAGACACTTC. The J gene is TRBJ2-7, the V gene TRBV6-2 or TRBV6-3; D unclear. The CDR3 sequence is 12 residues long. The germline V gene has CDR1 MNHEY and CDR2 SVGEGT.

In DNA form, the CDR3 reads TGTGCCAGCAGCGTAGGTAGCGGGGGGTTCACAGATACGCAGTATTTT. It is translated as CASSVGSGGFTDTQYF. The V call is TRBV9, the J call TRBJ2-3; 10 nucleotides align to TRBD2. The CDR3 covers 16 residues. V was clipped by 0 bases and J by 2 bases; unmatched bases: 3. Germline lookup yields CDR1 SGDLS and CDR2 YYNGEE.

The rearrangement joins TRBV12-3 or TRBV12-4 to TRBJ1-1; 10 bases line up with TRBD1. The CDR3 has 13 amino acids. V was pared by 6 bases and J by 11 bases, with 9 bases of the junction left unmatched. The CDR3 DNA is TGTGCCAGCAGGACACGACAGGGGGCGAGGGCTTTCTTT. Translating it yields CASRTRQGARAFF.

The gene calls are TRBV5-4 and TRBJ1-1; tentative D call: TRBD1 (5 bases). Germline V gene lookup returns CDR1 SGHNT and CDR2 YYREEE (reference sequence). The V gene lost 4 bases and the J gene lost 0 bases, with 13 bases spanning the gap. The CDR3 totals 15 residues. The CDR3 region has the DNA TGTGCCAGCAGCCCCGCGGGACGGCTGAACACTGAAGCTTTCTTT. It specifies CASSPAGRLNTEAFF.

CDR3 region: CASSMGQHYYNEQFF. CDR3 in DNA: TGTGCCAGTAGTATGGGACAGCACTACTACAATGAGCAGTTCTTC. The chain combines TRBV19 with TRBJ2-1; the match to TRBD1 covers 7 bases. CDR3 size: 15 residues. Germline lookup yields CDR1 LNHDA and CDR2 SQIVND (reference sequence). The V and J ends lost 3 bases and 3 bases, in that order; junction bases with no gene match: 5.

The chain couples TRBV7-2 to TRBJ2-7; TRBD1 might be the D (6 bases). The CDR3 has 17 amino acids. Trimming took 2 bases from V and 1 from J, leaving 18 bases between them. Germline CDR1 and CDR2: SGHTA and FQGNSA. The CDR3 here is CASSLPPTGTPSYEQYF. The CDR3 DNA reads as TGTGCCAGCAGCTTACCGCCCACCGGGACACCTTCCTACGAGCAGTACTTC.

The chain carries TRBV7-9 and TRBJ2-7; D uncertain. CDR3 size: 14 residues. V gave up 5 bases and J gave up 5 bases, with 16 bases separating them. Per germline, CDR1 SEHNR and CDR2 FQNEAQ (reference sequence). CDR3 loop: CASSRGIGVDEQYF. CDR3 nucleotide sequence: TGTGCCAGCAGCCGCGGTATCGGCGTTGACGAGCAGTACTTC.

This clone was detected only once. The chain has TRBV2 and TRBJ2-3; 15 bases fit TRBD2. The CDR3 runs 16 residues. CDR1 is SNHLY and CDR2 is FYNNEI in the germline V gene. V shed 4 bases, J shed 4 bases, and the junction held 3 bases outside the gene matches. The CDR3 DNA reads TGTGCCAGCAGTGCTGGACTAGCGGGGGGGGCAGATACGCAGTATTTT. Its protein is CASSAGLAGGADTQYF. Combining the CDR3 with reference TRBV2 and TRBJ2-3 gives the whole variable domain EPEVTQTPSHQVTQMGQEVILRCVPISNHLYFYWYRQILGQKVEFLVSFYNNEISEKSEIFDDQFSVERPDGSNFTLKIRSTKLEDSAMYFCASSAGLAGGADTQYFGPGTRLTVL.

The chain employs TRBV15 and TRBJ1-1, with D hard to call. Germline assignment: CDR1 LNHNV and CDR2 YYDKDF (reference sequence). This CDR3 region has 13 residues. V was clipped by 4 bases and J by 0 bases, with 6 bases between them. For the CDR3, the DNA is TGTGCCACCAGCACCAGGTTGAACACTGAAGCTTTCTTT. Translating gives CATSTRLNTEAFF.

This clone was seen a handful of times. The CDR3 DNA reads as TGTGCCACAAGAGCGGGCAACACAGATACGCAGTATTTT. It encodes CATRAGNTDTQYF. The chain joins TRBV24-1 to TRBJ2-3, with D tentatively TRBD2 (6 bases). V gave up 10 bases and J gave up 2 bases, with 12 bases separating them. Germline V CDR1 and CDR2: KGHDR, SFDVKD. This CDR3 has 13 amino acids.

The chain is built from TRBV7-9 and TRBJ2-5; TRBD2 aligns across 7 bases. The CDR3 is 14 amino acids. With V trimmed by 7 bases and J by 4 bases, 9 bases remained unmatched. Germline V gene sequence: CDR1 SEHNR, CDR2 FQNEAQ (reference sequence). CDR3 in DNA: TGTGCCAGCACCGGGAGGACCCAAGGAGAGACCCAGTACTTC. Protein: CASTGRTQGETQYF.

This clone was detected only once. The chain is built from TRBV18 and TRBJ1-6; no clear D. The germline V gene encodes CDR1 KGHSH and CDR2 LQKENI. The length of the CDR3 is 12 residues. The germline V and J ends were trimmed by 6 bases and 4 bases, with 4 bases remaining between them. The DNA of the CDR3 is TGTGCCAGCTCCCCTTATAATTCACCCCTCCACTTT. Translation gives CASSPYNSPLHF.

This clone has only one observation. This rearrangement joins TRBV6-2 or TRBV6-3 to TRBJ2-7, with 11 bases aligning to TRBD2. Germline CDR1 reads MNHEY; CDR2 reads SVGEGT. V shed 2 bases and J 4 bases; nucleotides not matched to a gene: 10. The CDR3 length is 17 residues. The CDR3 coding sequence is TGTGCCAGCAGTTACGGGAGTAGCGGGGGGGCCGTATACGAGCAGTACTTC. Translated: CASSYGSSGGAVYEQYF.

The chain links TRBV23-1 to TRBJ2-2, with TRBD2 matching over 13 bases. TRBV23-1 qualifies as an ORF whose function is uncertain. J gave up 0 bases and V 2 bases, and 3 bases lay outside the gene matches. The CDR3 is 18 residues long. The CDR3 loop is CASSQRTSGGPNTGELFF. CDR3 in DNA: TGCGCCAGCAGTCAAAGGACTAGCGGGGGCCCGAACACCGGGGAGCTGTTTTTT.

The DNA for the CDR3 is TGTGCCAGCAGCTTAGTCGGACACATGAACACTGAAGCTTTCTTT. This sequence encodes CASSLVGHMNTEAFF. The chain links TRBV7-2 to TRBJ1-1; D may be TRBD1 (5 bases). Germline V gene data show CDR1 as SGHTA and CDR2 as FQGNSA. V lost 1 base, J lost 0 bases, and 9 bases lay in between. This CDR3 contains 15 residues.

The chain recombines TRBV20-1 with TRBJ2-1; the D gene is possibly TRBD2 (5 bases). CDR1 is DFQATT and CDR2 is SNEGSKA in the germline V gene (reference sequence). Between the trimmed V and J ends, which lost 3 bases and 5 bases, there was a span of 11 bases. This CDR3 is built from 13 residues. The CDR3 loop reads CSASRGFDNEQFF. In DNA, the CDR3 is TGCAGTGCTAGTCGGGGTTTTGACAATGAGCAGTTCTTC.

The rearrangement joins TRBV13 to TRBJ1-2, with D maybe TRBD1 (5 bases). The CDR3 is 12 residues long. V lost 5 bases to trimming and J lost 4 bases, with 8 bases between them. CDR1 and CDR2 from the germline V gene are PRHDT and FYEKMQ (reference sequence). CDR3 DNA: TGTGCCAGCAGCCCGGGACTCTATGGCTACACCTTC. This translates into CASSPGLYGYTF.

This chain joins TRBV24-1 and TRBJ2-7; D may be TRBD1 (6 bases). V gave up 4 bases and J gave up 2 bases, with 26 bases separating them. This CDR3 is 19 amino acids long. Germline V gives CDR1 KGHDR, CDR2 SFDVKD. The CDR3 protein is CATSDPPPPGAELAYEQYF. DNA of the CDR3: TGTGCCACCAGTGACCCCCCCCCGCCAGGGGCTGAGCTGGCCTACGAGCAGTACTTC.

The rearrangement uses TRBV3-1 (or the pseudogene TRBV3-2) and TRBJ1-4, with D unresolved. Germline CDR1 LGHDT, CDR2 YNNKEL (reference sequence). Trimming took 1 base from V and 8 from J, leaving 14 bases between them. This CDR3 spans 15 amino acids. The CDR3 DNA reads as TGTGCCAGCAGCCAAGGCGGGGTTGGGGTAGAAAAACTGTTTTTT. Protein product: CASSQGGVGVEKLFF.

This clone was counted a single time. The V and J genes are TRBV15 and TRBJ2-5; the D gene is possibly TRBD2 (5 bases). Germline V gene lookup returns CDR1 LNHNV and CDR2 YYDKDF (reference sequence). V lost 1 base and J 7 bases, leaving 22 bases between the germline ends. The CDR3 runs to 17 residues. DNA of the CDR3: TGTGCCACCAGCAGAGCCCCCCTGGGGAGAGCAAGTGGGACCCAGTACTTC. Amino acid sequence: CATSRAPLGRASGTQYF.

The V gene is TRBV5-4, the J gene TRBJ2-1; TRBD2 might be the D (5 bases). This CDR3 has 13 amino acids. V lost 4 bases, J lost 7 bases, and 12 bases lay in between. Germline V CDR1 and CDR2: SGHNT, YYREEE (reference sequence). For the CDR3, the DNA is TGTGCCAGCAGCACTCCCACTAGTAATGAGCAGTTCTTC. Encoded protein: CASSTPTSNEQFF.

The CDR3 loop is CASSGGATTLNTEAFF. The CDR3 DNA is TGCGCCAGCAGCGGGGGGGCCACGACCCTGAACACTGAAGCTTTCTTT. The V call is TRBV5-1, the J call TRBJ1-1; possibly TRBD1 for D (6 bases). V was cut by 4 bases and J by 0 bases, with 16 bases left in between. This CDR3 contains 16 residues. CDR1 is SGHRS and CDR2 is YFSETQ in the germline V gene.

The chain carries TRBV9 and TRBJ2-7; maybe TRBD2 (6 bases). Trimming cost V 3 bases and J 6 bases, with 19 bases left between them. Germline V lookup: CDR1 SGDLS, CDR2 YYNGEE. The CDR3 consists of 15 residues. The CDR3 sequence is CASSGSRTTSAEQYF. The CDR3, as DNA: TGTGCCAGCAGCGGAAGCCGGACTACCTCTGCCGAGCAGTACTTC.

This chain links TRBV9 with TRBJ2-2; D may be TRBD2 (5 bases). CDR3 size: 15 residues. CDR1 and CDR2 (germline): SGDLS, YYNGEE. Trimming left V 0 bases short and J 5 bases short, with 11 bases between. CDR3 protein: CASSVEPSRTGELFF. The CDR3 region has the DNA TGTGCCAGCAGCGTAGAACCTAGCAGGACCGGGGAGCTGTTTTTT.

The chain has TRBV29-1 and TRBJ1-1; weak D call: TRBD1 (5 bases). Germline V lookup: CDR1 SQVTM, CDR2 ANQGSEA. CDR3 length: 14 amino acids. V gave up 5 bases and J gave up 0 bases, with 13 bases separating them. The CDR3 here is CSVLPQGMNTEAFF. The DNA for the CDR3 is TGCAGCGTTCTCCCCCAGGGTATGAACACTGAAGCTTTCTTT.

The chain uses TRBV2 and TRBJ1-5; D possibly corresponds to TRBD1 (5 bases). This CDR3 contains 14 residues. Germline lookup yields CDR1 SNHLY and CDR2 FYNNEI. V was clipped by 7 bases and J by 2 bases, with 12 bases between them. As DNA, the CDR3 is TGTGCCAGCATCAGGGATAAGGGCAATCAGCCCCAGCATTTT. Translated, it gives CASIRDKGNQPQHF.

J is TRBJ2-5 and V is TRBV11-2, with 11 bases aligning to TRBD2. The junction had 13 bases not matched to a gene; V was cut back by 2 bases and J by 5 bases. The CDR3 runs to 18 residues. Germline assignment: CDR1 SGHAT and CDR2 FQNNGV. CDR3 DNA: TGTGCCAGCAGCTTAAGATCTAGCGGGGGGCTCACCGCGGAGACCCAGTACTTC. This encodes CASSLRSSGGLTAETQYF.